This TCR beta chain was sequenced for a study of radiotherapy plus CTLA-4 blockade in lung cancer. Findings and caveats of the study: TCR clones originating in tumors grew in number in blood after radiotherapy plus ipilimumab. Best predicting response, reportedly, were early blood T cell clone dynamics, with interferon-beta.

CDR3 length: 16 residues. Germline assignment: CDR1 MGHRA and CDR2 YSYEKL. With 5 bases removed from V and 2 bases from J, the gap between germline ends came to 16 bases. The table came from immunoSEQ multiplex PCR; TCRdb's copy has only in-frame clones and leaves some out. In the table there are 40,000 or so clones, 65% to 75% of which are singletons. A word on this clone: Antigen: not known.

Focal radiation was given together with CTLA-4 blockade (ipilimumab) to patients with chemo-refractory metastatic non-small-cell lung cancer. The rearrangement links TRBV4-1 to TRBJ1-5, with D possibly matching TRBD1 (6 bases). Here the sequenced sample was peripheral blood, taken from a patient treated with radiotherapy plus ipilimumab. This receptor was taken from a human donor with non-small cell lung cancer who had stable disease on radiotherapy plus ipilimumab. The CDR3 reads CASSAQGNRGNQPQHF. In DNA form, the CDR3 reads TGCGCCAGCAGCGCCCAGGGAAACAGGGGCAATCAGCCCCAGCATTTT.